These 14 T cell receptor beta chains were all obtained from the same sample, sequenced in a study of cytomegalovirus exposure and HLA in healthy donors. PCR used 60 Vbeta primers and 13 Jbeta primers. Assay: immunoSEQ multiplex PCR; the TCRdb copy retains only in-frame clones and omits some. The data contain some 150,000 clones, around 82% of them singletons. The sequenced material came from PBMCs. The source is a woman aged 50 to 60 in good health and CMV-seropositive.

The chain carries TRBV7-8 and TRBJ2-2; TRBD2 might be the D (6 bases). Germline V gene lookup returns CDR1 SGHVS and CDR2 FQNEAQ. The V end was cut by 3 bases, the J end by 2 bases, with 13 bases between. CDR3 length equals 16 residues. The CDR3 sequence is CASSLFSGSNTGELFF. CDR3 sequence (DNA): TGTGCCAGCAGCTTGTTCAGCGGGTCTAACACCGGGGAGCTGTTTTTT.

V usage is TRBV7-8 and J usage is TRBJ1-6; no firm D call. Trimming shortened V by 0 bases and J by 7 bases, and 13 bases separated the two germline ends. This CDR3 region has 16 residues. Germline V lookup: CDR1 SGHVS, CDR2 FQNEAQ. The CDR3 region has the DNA TGTGCCAGCAGCTTAGCGGCAACCTACTACAATTCACCCCTCCACTTT. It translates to CASSLAATYYNSPLHF.

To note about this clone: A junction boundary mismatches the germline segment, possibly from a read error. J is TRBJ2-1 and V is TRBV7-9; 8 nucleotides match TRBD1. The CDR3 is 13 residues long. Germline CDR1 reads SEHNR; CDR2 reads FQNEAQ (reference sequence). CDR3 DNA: TGTTCCAGCAGGGGACAGGTCCCTAATGAGCAGTTCTTC. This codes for CSSRGQVPNEQFF.

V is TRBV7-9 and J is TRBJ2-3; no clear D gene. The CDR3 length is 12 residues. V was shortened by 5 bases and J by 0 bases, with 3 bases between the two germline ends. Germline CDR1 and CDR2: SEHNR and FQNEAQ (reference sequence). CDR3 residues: CASSESTDTQYF. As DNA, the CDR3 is TGTGCCAGCAGCGAGAGCACAGATACGCAGTATTTT.

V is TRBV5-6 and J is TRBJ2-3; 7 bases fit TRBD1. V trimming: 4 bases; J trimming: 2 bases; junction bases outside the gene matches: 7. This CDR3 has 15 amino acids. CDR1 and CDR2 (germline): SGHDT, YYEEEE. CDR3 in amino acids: CASSDSGTVTDTQYF. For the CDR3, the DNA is TGTGCCAGCAGCGATTCGGGGACAGTCACAGATACGCAGTATTTT.

CDR3 region: CASSEAGVQYF. CDR3 DNA sequence: TGTGCCAGCAGTGAAGCAGGGGTGCAGTACTTC. The chain is built from TRBV25-1 and TRBJ2-7; perhaps TRBD1 as D (6 bases). The V and J ends lost 2 bases and 9 bases respectively, with 8 bases between them. The CDR3 is 11 residues long. The germline CDR1 and CDR2 sequences are MGHDK and SYGVNS.

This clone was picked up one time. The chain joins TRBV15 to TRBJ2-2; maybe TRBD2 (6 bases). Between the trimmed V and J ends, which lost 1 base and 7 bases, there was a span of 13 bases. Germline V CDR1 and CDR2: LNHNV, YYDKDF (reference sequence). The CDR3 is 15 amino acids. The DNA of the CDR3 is TGTGCCACCAGCAGAGTGCTCTGGGGAGGCGGGGAGCTGTTTTTT. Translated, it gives CATSRVLWGGGELFF.

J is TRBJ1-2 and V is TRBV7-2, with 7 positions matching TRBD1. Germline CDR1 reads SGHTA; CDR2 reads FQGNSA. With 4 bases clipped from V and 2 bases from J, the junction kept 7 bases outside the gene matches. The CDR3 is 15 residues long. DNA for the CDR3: TGTGCCAGCAGCTCCTCCGGGACAGCCAACTATGGCTACACCTTC. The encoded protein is CASSSSGTANYGYTF.

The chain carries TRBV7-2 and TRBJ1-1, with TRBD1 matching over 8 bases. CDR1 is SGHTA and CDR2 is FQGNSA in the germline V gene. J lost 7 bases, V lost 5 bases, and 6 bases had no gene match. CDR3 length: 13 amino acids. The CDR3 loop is CASSPDRVIEAFF. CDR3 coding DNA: TGTGCCAGCAGCCCGGACAGGGTCATTGAAGCTTTCTTT. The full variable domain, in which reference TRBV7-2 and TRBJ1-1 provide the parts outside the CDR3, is GAGVSQSPSNKVTEKGKDVELRCDPISGHTALYWYRQSLGQGLEFLIYFQGNSAPDKSGLPSDRFSAERTGGSVSTLTIQRTQQEDSAVYLCASSPDRVIEAFFGQGTRLTVV.

The DNA for the CDR3 is TGTGCCATCAGTGATCAGGGAGGGGATAATTCACCCCTCCACTTT. Protein: CAISDQGGDNSPLHF. The chain has TRBV10-3 and TRBJ1-6; D may be TRBD1 (5 bases). In germline, CDR1 is ENHRY, CDR2 SYGVKD. The CDR3 consists of 15 residues. V was trimmed by 3 bases and J by 5 bases, leaving 11 bases between them.

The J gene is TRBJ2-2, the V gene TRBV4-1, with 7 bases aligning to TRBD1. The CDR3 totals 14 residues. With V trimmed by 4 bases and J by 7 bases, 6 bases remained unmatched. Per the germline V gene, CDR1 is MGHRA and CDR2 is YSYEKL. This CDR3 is CASSRDREGGELFF. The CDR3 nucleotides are TGCGCCAGCAGCCGAGACAGGGAAGGCGGGGAGCTGTTTTTT.

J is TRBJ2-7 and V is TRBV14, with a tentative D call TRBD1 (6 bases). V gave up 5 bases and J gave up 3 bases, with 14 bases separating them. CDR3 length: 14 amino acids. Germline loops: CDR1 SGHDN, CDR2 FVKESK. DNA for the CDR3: TGTGCCAGCAGCAAACAGGGAAAAGGCTACGAGCAGTACTTC. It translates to CASSKQGKGYEQYF.

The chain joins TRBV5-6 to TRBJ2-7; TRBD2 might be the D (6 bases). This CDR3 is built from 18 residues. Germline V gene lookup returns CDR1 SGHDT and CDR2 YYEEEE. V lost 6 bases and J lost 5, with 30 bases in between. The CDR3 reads CASKVSTQRPERRDEQYF. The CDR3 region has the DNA TGTGCCAGCAAGGTGAGCACACAACGGCCCGAAAGGAGGGACGAGCAGTACTTC.

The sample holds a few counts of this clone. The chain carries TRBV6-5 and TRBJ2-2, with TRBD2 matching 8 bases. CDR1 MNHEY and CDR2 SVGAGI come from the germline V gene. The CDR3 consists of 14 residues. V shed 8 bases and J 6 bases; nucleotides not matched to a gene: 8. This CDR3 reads CASDPGGPSGELFF. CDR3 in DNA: TGTGCCAGCGACCCGGGGGGGCCCTCCGGGGAGCTGTTTTTT.